This T cell receptor beta chain was recovered during a study of OX40 agonist ivuxolimab in advanced cancers. The CDR3 has 12 amino acids. The germline V gene has CDR1 LNHDA and CDR2 SQIVND (reference sequence). The V gene lost 6 bases and the J gene lost 6 bases, with 12 bases spanning the gap. Study-wide findings and caveats: Clonal expansion was among the lowest in partial responders at 0.1-3.0 mg/kg, especially CD8+.

About this clone itself: What it binds is not known.

Sequenced by immunoSEQ multiplex PCR; TCRdb stores in-frame clones only, minus some. The repertoire holds approximately 33,000 clones, with approximately 91% as singletons. The TCR was taken from an adult with an advanced solid tumor such as melanoma, head and neck, liver or kidney cancer. The V gene is TRBV19, the J gene TRBJ2-7; D may be TRBD2 (5 bases). The sample was CD4+ or CD8+ T cells sorted from blood, taken in a trial of the OX40 agonist ivuxolimab. The CDR3 is CASRRGSGEQYF. The CDR3 DNA is TGTGCCAGTAGAAGAGGGTCTGGCGAGCAGTACTTC.